This T cell receptor beta chain was documented in a study of spatial heterogeneity in lung cancer. Study as a whole: Raw reads contained each unique TCR and UMI combination more than ten times on average.

Time point denoted: sample taken at primary tumor resection. Whole RNA obtained from tumor, nontumor lung or frozen PBMC underwent sequencing without sorting. In TCRdb, the 5' RACE reads were re-called with MiXCR into one record per CDR3 protein. Counted here are roughly 5,100 distinct CDR3 sequences, 34% occurring once; the ten biggest clones make up 3.5% to 4%. The length of the CDR3 is 14 residues. J gave up 2 bases and V 2 bases, and 2 bases lay outside the gene matches. Germline V gene lookup returns CDR1 SGHRS and CDR2 YFSETQ. This clonotype was seen more than once but under ten times. Its antigen is not identified. Since it is a stray read in a library aimed at alpha chains, this beta chain has a size that is not meaningful. Whole-study findings and limits: TCRs found ubiquitously expanded in tumor appeared in blood more at resection than at follow-up.

The chain employs TRBV5-1 and TRBJ2-3; 7 nucleotides align to TRBD2. The TCR sequence derives from a female donor with early-stage non-small cell lung cancer. Sequencing used PBMCs, obtained at surgery. The CDR3 DNA reads TGCGCCAGCAGCTTCCAGCGGGACACAGATACGCAGTATTTT. Its translation: CASSFQRDTDTQYF. Drawing the rest from reference TRBV5-1 and TRBJ2-3, the complete variable domain is KAGVTQTPRYLIKTRGQQVTLSCSPISGHRSVSWYQQTPGQGLQFLFEYFSETQRNKGNFPGRFSGRQFSNSRSEMNVSTLELGDSALYLCASSFQRDTDTQYFGPGTRLTVL.